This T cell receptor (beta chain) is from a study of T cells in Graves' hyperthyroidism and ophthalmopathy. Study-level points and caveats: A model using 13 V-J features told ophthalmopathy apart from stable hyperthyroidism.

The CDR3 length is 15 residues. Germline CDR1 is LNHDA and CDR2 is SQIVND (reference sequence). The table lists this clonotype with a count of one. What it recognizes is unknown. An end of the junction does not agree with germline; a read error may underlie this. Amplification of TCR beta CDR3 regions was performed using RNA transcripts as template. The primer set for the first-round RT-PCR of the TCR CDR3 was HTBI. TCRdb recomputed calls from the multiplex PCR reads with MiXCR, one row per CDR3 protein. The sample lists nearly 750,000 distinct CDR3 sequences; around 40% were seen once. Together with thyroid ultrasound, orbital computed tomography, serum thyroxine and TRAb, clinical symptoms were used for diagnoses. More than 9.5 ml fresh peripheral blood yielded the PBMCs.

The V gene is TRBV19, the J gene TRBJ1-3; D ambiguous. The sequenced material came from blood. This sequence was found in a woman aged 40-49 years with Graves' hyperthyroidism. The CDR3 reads CTSSTAANSGNTIYF. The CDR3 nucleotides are TGTACCAGTAGTACAGCAGCAAACTCTGGAAACACCATATATTTT. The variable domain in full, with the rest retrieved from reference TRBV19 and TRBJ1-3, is DGGITQSPKYLFRKEGQNVTLSCEQNLNHDAMYWYRQDPGQGLRLIYYSQIVNDFQKGDIAEGYSVSREKKESFPLTVTSAQKNPTAFYLCTSSTAANSGNTIYFGEGSWLTVV.